The clone carrying this T cell receptor (beta chain) has a count of ten or more. As yet, its antigen is unknown. These data come from a study of T-cell reconstitution after alpha-beta-depleted transplantation in children. Study-wide results and limits: By one year post-transplant, T-cell counts and diversity largely arose from T cells that were newly produced.

This sample's TCRbeta library carried unique molecular identifier barcodes. TCRdb redid the calling of the PCR reads with MiXCR, one entry per CDR3 protein. This table holds 330,000 or so distinct CDR3 sequences, nearly 8% found once. V shed 9 bases, J shed 7 bases, and the junction held 11 bases outside the gene matches. From germline, CDR1 is SNHLY and CDR2 FYNNEI. The CDR3 covers 14 residues. The sequences come from peripheral blood, collected 360 days after TCRalphabeta/CD19-depleted stem cell transplant. The receptor was derived from a female patient aged 2-15 years who had a stem cell transplant for Fanconi anemia, so the T cells may come from the graft donor. The V call is TRBV2, the J call TRBJ2-1; the match to TRBD2 covers 8 bases. The CDR3 DNA follows: TGTGCCAGTACTTTAGCGGGATTGGGGAATGAGCAGTTCTTC. Its protein product is CASTLAGLGNEQFF. The variable domain in full, with the rest retrieved from reference TRBV2 and TRBJ2-1, is EPEVTQTPSHQVTQMGQEVILRCVPISNHLYFYWYRQILGQKVEFLVSFYNNEISEKSEIFDDQFSVERPDGSNFTLKIRSTKLEDSAMYFCASTLAGLGNEQFFGPGTRLTVL.